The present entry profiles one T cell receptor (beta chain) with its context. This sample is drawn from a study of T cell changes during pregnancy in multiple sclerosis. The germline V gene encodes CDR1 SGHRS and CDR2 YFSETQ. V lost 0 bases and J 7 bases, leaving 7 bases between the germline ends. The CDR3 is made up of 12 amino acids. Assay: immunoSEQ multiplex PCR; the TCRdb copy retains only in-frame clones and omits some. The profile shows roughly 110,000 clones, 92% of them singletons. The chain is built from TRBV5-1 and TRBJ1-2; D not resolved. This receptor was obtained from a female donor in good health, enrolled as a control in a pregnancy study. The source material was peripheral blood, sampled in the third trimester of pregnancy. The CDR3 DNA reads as TGCGCCAGCAGCTTGGAGAAAGCTGGCTACACCTTC. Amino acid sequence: CASSLEKAGYTF. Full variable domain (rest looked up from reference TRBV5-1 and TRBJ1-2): KAGVTQTPRYLIKTRGQQVTLSCSPISGHRSVSWYQQTPGQGLQFLFEYFSETQRNKGNFPGRFSGRQFSNSRSEMNVSTLELGDSALYLCASSLEKAGYTFGSGTRLTVV.